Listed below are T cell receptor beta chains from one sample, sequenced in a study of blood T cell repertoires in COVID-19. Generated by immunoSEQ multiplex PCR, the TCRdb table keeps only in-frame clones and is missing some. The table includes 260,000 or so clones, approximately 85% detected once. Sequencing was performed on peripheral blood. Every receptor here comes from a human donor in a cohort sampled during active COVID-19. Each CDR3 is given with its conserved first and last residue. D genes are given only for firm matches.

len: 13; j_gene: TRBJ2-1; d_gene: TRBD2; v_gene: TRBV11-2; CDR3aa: CASWGGSYNEQFF; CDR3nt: TGTGCCAGTTGGGGGGGATCTTACAATGAGCAGTTCTTC
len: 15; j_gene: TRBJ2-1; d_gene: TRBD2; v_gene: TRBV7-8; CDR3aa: CASRLRLAGDNEQFF; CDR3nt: TGTGCCAGCAGACTAAGACTAGCGGGGGACAATGAGCAGTTCTTC
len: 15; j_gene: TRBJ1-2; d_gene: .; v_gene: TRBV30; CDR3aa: CAWSVPRGGTYGYTF; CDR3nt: TGTGCCTGGAGTGTACCTAGGGGAGGAACCTATGGCTACACCTTC
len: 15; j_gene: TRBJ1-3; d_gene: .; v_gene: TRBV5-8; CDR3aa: CASSLALDWGNTIYF; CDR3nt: TGTGCCAGCAGCTTGGCCCTGGACTGGGGAAACACCATATATTTT
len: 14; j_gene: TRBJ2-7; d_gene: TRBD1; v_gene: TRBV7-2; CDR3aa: CASSSGDRPYEQYF; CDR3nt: TGTGCCAGCAGCTCCGGGGACAGACCATACGAGCAGTACTTC
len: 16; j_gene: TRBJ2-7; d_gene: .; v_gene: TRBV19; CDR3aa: CASSPGDSPILYEQYF; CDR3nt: TGTGCCAGTAGCCCTGGAGACAGTCCTATCCTCTACGAGCAGTACTTC
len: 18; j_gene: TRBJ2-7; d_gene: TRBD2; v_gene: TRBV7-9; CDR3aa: CASSLGSSGSSSWYEQYF; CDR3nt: TGTGCCAGCAGCTTAGGGTCTAGCGGGAGTTCAAGTTGGTACGAGCAGTACTTC
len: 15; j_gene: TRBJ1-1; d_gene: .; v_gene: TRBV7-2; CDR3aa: CASSLFGALNTEAFF; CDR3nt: TGTGCCAGCAGCTTATTTGGGGCCTTGAACACTGAAGCTTTCTTT
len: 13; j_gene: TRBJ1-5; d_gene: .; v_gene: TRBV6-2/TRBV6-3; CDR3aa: CASSYSVGQPQHF; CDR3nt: TGTGCCAGCAGTTACTCGGTGGGCCAGCCCCAGCATTTT
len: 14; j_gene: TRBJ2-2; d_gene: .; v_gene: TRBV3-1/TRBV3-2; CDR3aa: CASQFQSSAGELFF; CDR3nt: TGTGCCAGCCAATTTCAAAGTTCGGCCGGGGAGCTGTTTTTT